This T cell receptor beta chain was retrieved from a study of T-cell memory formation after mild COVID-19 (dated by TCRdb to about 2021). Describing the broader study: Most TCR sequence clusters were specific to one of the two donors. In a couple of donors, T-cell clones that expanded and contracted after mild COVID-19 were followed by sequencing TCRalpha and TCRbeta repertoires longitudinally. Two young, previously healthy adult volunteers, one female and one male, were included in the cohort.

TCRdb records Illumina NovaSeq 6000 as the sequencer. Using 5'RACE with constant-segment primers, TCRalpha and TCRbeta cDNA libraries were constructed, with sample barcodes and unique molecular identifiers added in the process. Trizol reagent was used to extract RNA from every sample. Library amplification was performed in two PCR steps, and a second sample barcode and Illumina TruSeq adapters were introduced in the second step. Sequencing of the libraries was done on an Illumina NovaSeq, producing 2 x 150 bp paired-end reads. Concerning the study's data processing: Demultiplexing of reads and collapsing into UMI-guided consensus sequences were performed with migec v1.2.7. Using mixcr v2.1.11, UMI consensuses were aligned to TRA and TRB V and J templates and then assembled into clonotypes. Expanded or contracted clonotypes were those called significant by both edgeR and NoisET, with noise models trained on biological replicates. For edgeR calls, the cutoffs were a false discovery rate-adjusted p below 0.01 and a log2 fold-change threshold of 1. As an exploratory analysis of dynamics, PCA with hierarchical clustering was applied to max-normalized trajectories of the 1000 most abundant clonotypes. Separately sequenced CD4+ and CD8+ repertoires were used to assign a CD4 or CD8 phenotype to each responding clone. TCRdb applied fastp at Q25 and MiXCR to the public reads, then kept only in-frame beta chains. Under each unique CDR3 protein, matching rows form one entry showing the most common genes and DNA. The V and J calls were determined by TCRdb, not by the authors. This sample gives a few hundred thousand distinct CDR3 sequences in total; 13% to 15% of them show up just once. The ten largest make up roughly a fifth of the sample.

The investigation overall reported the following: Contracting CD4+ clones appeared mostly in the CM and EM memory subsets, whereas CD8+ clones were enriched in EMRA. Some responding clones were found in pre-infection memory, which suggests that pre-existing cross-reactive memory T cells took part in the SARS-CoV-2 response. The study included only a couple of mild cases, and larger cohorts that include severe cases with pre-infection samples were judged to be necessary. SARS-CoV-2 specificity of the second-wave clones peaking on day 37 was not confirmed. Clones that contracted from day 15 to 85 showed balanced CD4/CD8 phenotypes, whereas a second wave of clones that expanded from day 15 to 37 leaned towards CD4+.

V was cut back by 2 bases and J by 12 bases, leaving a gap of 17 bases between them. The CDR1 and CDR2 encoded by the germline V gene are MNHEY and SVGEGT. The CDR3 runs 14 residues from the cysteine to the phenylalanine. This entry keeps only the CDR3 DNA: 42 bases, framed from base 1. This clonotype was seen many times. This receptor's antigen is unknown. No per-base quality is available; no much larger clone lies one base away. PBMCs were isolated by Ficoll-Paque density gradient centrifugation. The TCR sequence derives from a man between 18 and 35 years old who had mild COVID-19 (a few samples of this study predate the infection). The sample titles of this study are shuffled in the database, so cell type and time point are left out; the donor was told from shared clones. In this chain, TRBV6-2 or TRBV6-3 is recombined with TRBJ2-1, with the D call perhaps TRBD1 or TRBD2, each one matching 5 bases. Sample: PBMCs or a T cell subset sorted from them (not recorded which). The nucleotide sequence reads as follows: TGTGCCAGCAGTTACCGGGGCCAACTATCCTGGCAGTTCTTC. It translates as CASSYRGQLSWQFF.